Sequencing of this T cell receptor (beta chain) was carried out in a study of shared clonotypes between healthy human individuals. Whole-study findings and limits: Depth was large, yet rarefaction showed that sorted-subset sequencing was incomplete. The diversity represented, both genetic and in exposure history, was limited by few donors.

Genomic DNA of each subset was evenly split across several immunoSEQ plates. TCRdb's table, derived via immunoSEQ multiplex PCR, lists solely in-frame clones and lacks some. The data contain over a million clones, approximately 70% of them singletons. On this clone itself: The antigen is unknown. The sample has other DNA sequences that encode this CDR3 too.

CD4+ cells were split into CD45RA+ naive and CD45RA-negative memory subsets. The CDR3 has 14 residues. CDR1 is MNHEY and CDR2 is SMNVEV in the germline V gene (reference sequence). V was cut by 1 base and J by 1 base, with 8 bases left in between. Sequencing was done on a sample of memory CD4+ T cells sorted from blood. Subset in this sample: CD45RA-negative fraction. The chain is built from TRBV27 and TRBJ2-7; D gene ambiguous. The receptor was derived from a man aged 18 to 30 in good health. The CDR3, as DNA: TGTGCCAGCAGTTTATATCCGTTTTCCTACGAGCAGTACTTC. This translates into CASSLYPFSYEQYF.